Sequencing of this T cell receptor beta chain was carried out in a study of blood T cell repertoires in COVID-19. About the research overall: The study drew acute and convalescent COVID-19 samples from the United States, Italy and Spain. T cells, B-cell-depleted T cells, or PBMCs supplied cDNA or gDNA.

In the authors' methods: Nucleated cell counts were estimated from reference gene primer amplification. Method: immunoSEQ multiplex PCR; TCRdb's copy keeps in-frame clones and lacks some. The D gene and trimming were derived from the DNA, and the V and J assignments and clone size from that table. This sample has around 58,000 clones, with 70% to 90% found just once. Germline V gene lookup returns CDR1 MNHEY and CDR2 SVGAGI. The CDR3 sequence is 13 residues long. V lost 5 bases and J 4 bases, leaving 11 bases between the germline ends. The receptor's source is a human donor in a cohort sampled during active COVID-19. Sample: peripheral blood. The rearrangement uses TRBV6-5 and TRBJ1-1; D unclear. The CDR3 nucleotides are TGTGCCAGCAGTCCCTCAGGCGCCACTGAAGCTTTCTTT. It codes for CASSPSGATEAFF.